A single sample gave rise to the 18 T cell receptor beta chains below, sequenced in a study of T cell repertoires in cytomegalovirus infection. Each CDR3 protein gets one entry after TCRdb re-called the reads with MiXCR. In the table there are 300,000 to 450,000 distinct CDR3 sequences, roughly 20% of which are singletons. Material for sequencing was PBMCs. These receptors all come from a human donor in good health (CMV status not recorded). Some clones in this sample may be carry-over from other donors' samples.

The genes are TRBV20-1 and TRBJ2-5; D uncertain. Deletions cut 5 bases from V and 5 bases from J, with 21 bases between. Germline loops: CDR1 DFQATT, CDR2 SNEGSKA (reference sequence). The CDR3 has 15 residues. Here the CDR3 reads CSAPLQRVVFETQYF. Here the CDR3 DNA reads TGCAGTGCTCCACTCCAAAGGGTGGTTTTCGAGACCCAGTACTTC.

This clonotype was found many times. V gene TRBV7-2 combines with J gene TRBJ1-1, with D possibly being TRBD1 (5 bases). Germline-derived CDR1 and CDR2 are SGHTA and FQGNSA. The CDR3 is 14 amino acids. V gave up 3 bases and J gave up 0 bases, with 8 bases separating them. The CDR3 DNA reads TGTGCCAGCAGCTTGGGGGTGTTGAACACTGAAGCTTTCTTT. Translating it yields CASSLGVLNTEAFF. Supplemented by reference TRBV7-2 and TRBJ1-1, the full variable domain reads GAGVSQSPSNKVTEKGKDVELRCDPISGHTALYWYRQSLGQGLEFLIYFQGNSAPDKSGLPSDRFSAERTGGSVSTLTIQRTQQEDSAVYLCASSLGVLNTEAFFGQGTRLTVV.

This sequence joins TRBV6-2 or TRBV6-3 and TRBJ2-7; 8 bases are shared with TRBD1. Germline assignment: CDR1 MNHEY and CDR2 SVGEGT. Trimming cost V 0 bases and J 6 bases; bases outside gene matches: 10. The CDR3 has 16 amino acids. CDR3 sequence reads: CASSYSPGQAEGEQYF. DNA of the CDR3: TGTGCCAGCAGTTACTCCCCGGGACAGGCGGAAGGCGAGCAGTACTTC.

This clonotype was found a few times. The chain carries TRBV7-8 and TRBJ2-5; 8 bases map to TRBD2. V shed 6 bases and J 3 bases; nucleotides not matched to a gene: 21. Germline V CDR1 and CDR2: SGHVS, FQNEAQ. CDR3 length equals 19 residues. In DNA, the CDR3 is TGTGCCAGCAGTTATTATGGACCCCCTACTAGGGGACTAGAAGAGACCCAGTACTTC. This codes for CASSYYGPPTRGLEETQYF.

This clonotype was counted ten times or more. This chain joins TRBV6-5 and TRBJ2-2, with 10 nucleotides matching TRBD2. The CDR3 spans 17 residues. The V and J ends lost 0 bases and 1 base, in that order; junction bases with no gene match: 2. The germline V gene has CDR1 MNHEY and CDR2 SVGAGI. Here the CDR3 reads CASSYSASGRNTGELFF. In nucleotides, the CDR3 is TGTGCCAGCAGTTACTCTGCTAGCGGGAGGAACACCGGGGAGCTGTTTTTT.

The chain recombines TRBV19 with TRBJ1-5, with D uncertain. V gave up 7 bases and J gave up 0 bases, with 13 bases separating them. This CDR3 has 15 residues. CDR1 LNHDA and CDR2 SQIVND come from the germline V gene (reference sequence). CDR3 nucleotides: TGTGCCAGTACCTATGACGGAGATAGCAATCAGCCCCAGCATTTT. This gives the protein CASTYDGDSNQPQHF.

There are a few counts of this clonotype. The rearrangement links TRBV19 to TRBJ1-2; D not certain. V was shortened by 7 bases and J by 5 bases, with 5 bases between the two germline ends. The CDR3 has 10 amino acids. Germline CDR1 and CDR2: LNHDA and SQIVND (reference sequence). The CDR3: CASKKYGYTF. In nucleotides, the CDR3 is TGTGCCAGTAAGAAGTATGGCTACACCTTC. The full variable domain, completed using reference TRBV19 and TRBJ1-2, is DGGITQSPKYLFRKEGQNVTLSCEQNLNHDAMYWYRQDPGQGLRLIYYSQIVNDFQKGDIAEGYSVSREKKESFPLTVTSAQKNPTAFYLCASKKYGYTFGSGTRLTVV.

The table lists this clonotype with many counts. The rearrangement links TRBV7-9 to TRBJ1-1; possible D gene TRBD1, 6 bases. The CDR3 is 15 residues long. Looked up from germline, CDR1 is SEHNR and CDR2 is FQNEAQ (reference sequence). Between the trimmed V and J ends, which lost 2 bases and 1 base, there was a span of 11 bases. The CDR3 reads CASSLLQGPNTEAFF. The CDR3 DNA follows: TGTGCCAGCAGCTTACTACAGGGACCGAACACTGAAGCTTTCTTT. The full variable domain, its missing parts supplied by reference TRBV7-9 and TRBJ1-1, is DTGVSQNPRHKITKRGQNVTFRCDPISEHNRLYWYRQTLGQGPEFLTYFQNEAQLEKSRLLSDRFSAERPKGSFSTLEIQRTEQGDSAMYLCASSLLQGPNTEAFFGQGTRLTVV.

The table lists this clonotype with many counts. The rearrangement joins TRBV7-6 to TRBJ2-7; either TRBD1 or TRBD2 may supply D (6 bases each). With 1 base removed from V and 4 bases from J, the gap between germline ends came to 11 bases. The CDR3 extends over 14 amino acids. Germline values: CDR1 SGHVS, CDR2 FNYEAQ. CDR3 nucleotide sequence: TGTGCCAGCAGCTTAGGGGGGGCTGCGTACGAGCAGTACTTC. Protein product: CASSLGGAAYEQYF.

This clonotype was detected a few times. The gene calls are TRBV29-1 and TRBJ2-3; tentatively, D is TRBD2 (5 bases). Germline V gives CDR1 SQVTM, CDR2 ANQGSEA. Trimming removed 7 bases from V and 3 bases from J, with 17 bases in between. This CDR3 contains 14 residues. DNA for the CDR3: TGCAGCGCTAGCCTGAACAGTCAAACAGATACGCAGTATTTT. Encoded protein: CSASLNSQTDTQYF.

Ten or more counts support this clonotype. The chain combines TRBV4-3 with TRBJ2-1, with no clear D. V lost 1 base and J 8 bases, leaving 15 bases between the germline ends. CDR1 is LGHNA and CDR2 is YSLEER in the germline V gene. This CDR3 is 15 amino acids long. The CDR3, as DNA: TGCGCCAGCAGCCAAGGTGTGGGATACCCCCATGAGCAGTTCTTC. Protein: CASSQGVGYPHEQFF.

This rearrangement joins TRBV7-9 to TRBJ1-1; perhaps TRBD1 as D (6 bases). Germline CDR1 reads SEHNR; CDR2 reads FQNEAQ (reference sequence). The CDR3 sequence is 13 residues long. The V end was cut by 4 bases, the J end by 2 bases, with 8 bases between. CDR3 loop: CASSSGTNTEAFF. CDR3 nucleotides: TGTGCCAGCAGCTCCGGGACAAACACTGAAGCTTTCTTT. The full variable domain, rest sourced from reference TRBV7-9 and TRBJ1-1, is DTGVSQNPRHKITKRGQNVTFRCDPISEHNRLYWYRQTLGQGPEFLTYFQNEAQLEKSRLLSDRFSAERPKGSFSTLEIQRTEQGDSAMYLCASSSGTNTEAFFGQGTRLTVV.

The V call is TRBV13, the J call TRBJ1-2; TRBD1 matches at 7 bases. The CDR3 runs to 12 residues. CDR1 is PRHDT, CDR2 FYEKMQ, per germline (reference sequence). The J segment lost 9 bases and the V segment lost 5 bases, leaving 6 bases of the junction unmatched. CDR3 coding DNA: TGTGCCAGCAGCCCAGGGACAGCACGCTACACCTTC. This encodes CASSPGTARYTF.

This clonotype was seen a few times. The chain employs TRBV27 and TRBJ2-3; possible D gene TRBD2, 5 bases. Trimming removed 4 bases from V and 0 bases from J, with 17 bases in between. This CDR3 contains 17 residues. CDR1 is MNHEY and CDR2 is SMNVEV in the germline V gene (reference sequence). CDR3 DNA: TGTGCCAGCAGTTCGCGCCCCACTAGTTGGAGCACAGATACGCAGTATTTT. Protein: CASSSRPTSWSTDTQYF.

This clonotype is a singleton in its sample. This chain links TRBV29-1 with TRBJ2-7, with a tentative D call TRBD1 (7 bases). Germline V gives CDR1 SQVTM, CDR2 ANQGSEA. CDR3 length: 15 residues. Trimming stripped 1 base from V and 2 bases from J, with 15 bases between. The CDR3, as DNA: TGCAGCGTTGAAGCCCGCGGGACAGCGACCTACGAGCAGTACTTC. Its protein is CSVEARGTATYEQYF.

In this sample, this clonotype turned up a few times. The V gene is TRBV12-3 or TRBV12-4, the J gene TRBJ2-7, with 8 nucleotides matching TRBD2. V lost 4 bases, J lost 4 bases, and 6 bases stayed unmatched. This CDR3 region has 14 residues. The CDR3 loop reads CASSSPGLVYEQYF. The CDR3 nucleotides read TGTGCCAGCAGTTCACCGGGACTAGTTTACGAGCAGTACTTC.

V and J are TRBV6-7 and TRBJ2-7; no reliable D call. TRBV6-7 is reported as an ORF; its role is uncertain. V was trimmed by 2 bases and J by 6 bases, leaving 11 bases between them. The CDR3 consists of 13 residues. The CDR3 sequence: CASSYDVPREQYF. In DNA, the CDR3 is TGTGCCAGCAGTTACGACGTGCCACGCGAGCAGTACTTC.

This clonotype has more than one count but fewer than ten. V is TRBV20-1 and J is TRBJ1-5; no firm D call. CDR3 length equals 15 residues. Germline V gene data show CDR1 as DFQATT and CDR2 as SNEGSKA (reference sequence). Trimming stripped 6 bases from V and 1 base from J, with 16 bases between. The CDR3 sequence is CSAPVDHQSNQPQHF. CDR3 coding DNA: TGCAGTGCCCCTGTGGACCACCAGAGCAATCAGCCCCAGCATTTT.